Sequencing of this T cell receptor beta chain was carried out in a study of OX40 agonist ivuxolimab in advanced cancers. In the study overall: Participants averaged approximately 65 years of age (range about 23 to 80) and were around 80% male. The study, taken as a whole, reports: Nonresponders included some who also had low normalized T-cell clonal expansion. Averaging showed that CD8+ T cells had more expanded clones than CD4+ did. Near-lowest levels of clonal expansion characterized partial responders at 0.1-3.0 mg/kg.

The CDR3 covers 16 residues. Germline values: CDR1 ENHRY, CDR2 SYGVKD. V lost 5 bases to trimming and J lost 11 bases; unmatched junction nucleotides: 16. Some clones are missing from TCRdb's copy, which holds only in-frame ones; the method was immunoSEQ multiplex PCR. The table has around 110,000 clones, approximately 90% seen once. A note on this clone: As yet, its antigen is unknown.

This chain joins TRBV10-3 and TRBJ2-5, with TRBD1 matching 11 bases. The TCR originated in an adult with an advanced solid tumor such as melanoma, head and neck, liver or kidney cancer. The sequences come from CD4+ or CD8+ T cells sorted from blood, collected in a trial of the OX40 agonist ivuxolimab. CDR3 in DNA: TGTGCCATCAGTACCGGGACAGGGGGAAAGGTGGTAGGGCAGTACTTC. It codes for CAISTGTGGKVVGQYF.